This T cell receptor (beta chain) was profiled in a study of OX40 agonist ivuxolimab in advanced cancers. The overall study: Previous treatment with anti-PD-1, anti-PD-L1 or anti-CTLA-4 therapy was allowed; under 50% had received some.

A word on this clone: Its antigen is still unknown.

The germline gives CDR1 SNHLY, CDR2 FYNNEI. V was clipped by 7 bases and J by 2 bases, with 12 bases between them. The CDR3 contains 13 residues. Any history of autoimmune disease or systemic immunosuppression disqualified patients. Only in-frame clones appear in the TCRdb table, and some are missing; sequencing was by immunoSEQ multiplex PCR. The table includes 77,000 or so clones, 75% to 90% detected once. Study-wide results and caveats: Normalized T-cell clonal expansion was also low in a subset of nonresponders.

The receptor was isolated from an adult with an advanced solid tumor such as melanoma, head and neck, liver or kidney cancer. Sequencing was performed on CD4+ or CD8+ T cells sorted from blood, taken in a trial of the OX40 agonist ivuxolimab. The V gene is TRBV2, the J gene TRBJ2-7, with D possibly matching TRBD1 (6 bases). The CDR3 loop is CASMGTRTYEQYF. DNA for the CDR3: TGTGCCAGCATGGGGACACGGACCTACGAGCAGTACTTC.